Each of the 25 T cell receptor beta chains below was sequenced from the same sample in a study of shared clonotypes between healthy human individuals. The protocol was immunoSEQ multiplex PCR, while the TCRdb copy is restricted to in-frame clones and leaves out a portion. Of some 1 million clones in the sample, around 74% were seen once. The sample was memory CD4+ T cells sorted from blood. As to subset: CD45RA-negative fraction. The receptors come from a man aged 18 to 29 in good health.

CDR3 coding DNA: TGTGCCAGCAGTTACGGAAGGGGAAACACCATATATTTT. This sequence encodes CASSYGRGNTIYF. The chain carries TRBV6-6 and TRBJ1-3; D not certain. V gave up 2 bases and J gave up 4 bases, with 6 bases separating them. CDR3 length: 13 amino acids. Germline lookup yields CDR1 MNHNY and CDR2 SVGAGI (reference sequence).

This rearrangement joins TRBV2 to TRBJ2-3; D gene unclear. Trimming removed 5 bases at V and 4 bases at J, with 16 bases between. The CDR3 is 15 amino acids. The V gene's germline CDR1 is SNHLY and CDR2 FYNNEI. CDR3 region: CASSTGFPRPDTQYF. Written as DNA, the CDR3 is TGTGCCAGCAGTACGGGTTTCCCACGCCCAGATACGCAGTATTTT.

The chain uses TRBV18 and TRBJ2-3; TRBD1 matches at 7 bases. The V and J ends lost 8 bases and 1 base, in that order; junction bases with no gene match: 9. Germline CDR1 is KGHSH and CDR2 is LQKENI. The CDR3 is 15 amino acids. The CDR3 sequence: CASKTRQGRTDTQYF. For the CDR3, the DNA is TGTGCCAGCAAGACAAGACAGGGACGCACAGATACGCAGTATTTT.

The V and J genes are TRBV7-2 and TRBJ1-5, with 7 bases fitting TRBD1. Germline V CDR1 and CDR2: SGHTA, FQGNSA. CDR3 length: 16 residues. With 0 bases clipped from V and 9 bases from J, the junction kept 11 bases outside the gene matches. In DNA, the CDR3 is TGTGCCAGCAGCTTAGCAGGAGGGACAGCTCAAGGGCCCCAGCATTTT. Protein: CASSLAGGTAQGPQHF.

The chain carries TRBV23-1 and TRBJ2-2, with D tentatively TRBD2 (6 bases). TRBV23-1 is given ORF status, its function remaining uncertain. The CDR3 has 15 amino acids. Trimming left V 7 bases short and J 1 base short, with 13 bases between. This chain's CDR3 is CASTPWGVNTGELFF. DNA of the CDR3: TGCGCCAGCACCCCTTGGGGGGTGAACACCGGGGAGCTGTTTTTT.

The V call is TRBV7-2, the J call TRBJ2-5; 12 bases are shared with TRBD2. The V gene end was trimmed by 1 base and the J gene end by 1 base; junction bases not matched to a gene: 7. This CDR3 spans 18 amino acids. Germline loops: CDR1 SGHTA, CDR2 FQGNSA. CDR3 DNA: TGTGCCAGCAGCTTAGGGAGGACTAGCGGGGCCAGCCAAGAGACCCAGTACTTC. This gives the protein CASSLGRTSGASQETQYF.

The CDR3 nucleotides are TGTGCCAGTAGTTGGGGACAGGGAAGCTACGAGCAGTACTTC. Its protein is CASSWGQGSYEQYF. The rearrangement links TRBV19 to TRBJ2-7; 9 bases map to TRBD1. Germline CDR1 reads LNHDA; CDR2 reads SQIVND (reference sequence). The CDR3 runs 14 residues. After removal of 5 bases from V and 3 bases from J, the junction contained 5 bases not matched to a gene.

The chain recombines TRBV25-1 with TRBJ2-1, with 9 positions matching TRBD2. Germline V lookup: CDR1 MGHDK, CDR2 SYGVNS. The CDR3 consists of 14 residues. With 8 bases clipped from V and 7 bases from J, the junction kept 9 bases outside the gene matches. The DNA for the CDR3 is TGTGCCAGCGTAGAAGCGGGAGGCCTGAATGAGCAGTTCTTC. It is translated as CASVEAGGLNEQFF.

The CDR3 spells CASSLGGSGRQNEQFF. The CDR3 DNA follows: TGTGCCAGCAGCTTAGGGGGGAGCGGGAGGCAGAATGAGCAGTTCTTC. This sequence joins TRBV11-2 and TRBJ2-1; 9 bases fit TRBD2. The CDR3 runs 16 residues. The V gene's germline CDR1 is SGHAT and CDR2 FQNNGV. The V segment lost 1 base and the J segment 7 bases; nucleotides outside the gene matches: 8.

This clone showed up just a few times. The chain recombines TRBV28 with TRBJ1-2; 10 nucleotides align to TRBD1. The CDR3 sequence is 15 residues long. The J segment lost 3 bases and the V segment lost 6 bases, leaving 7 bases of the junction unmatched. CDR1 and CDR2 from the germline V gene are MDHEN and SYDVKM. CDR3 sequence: CASRTGGAGDYGYTF. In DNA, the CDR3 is TGTGCCAGCAGGACAGGGGGCGCCGGCGACTATGGCTACACCTTC.

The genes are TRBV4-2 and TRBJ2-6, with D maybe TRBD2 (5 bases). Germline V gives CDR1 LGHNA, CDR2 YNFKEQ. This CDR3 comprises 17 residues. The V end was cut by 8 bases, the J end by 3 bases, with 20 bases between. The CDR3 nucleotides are TGTGCCAGCCGAGGGAGCTCGGTAGCAAGTGGGGCCAACGTCCTGACTTTC. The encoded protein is CASRGSSVASGANVLTF.

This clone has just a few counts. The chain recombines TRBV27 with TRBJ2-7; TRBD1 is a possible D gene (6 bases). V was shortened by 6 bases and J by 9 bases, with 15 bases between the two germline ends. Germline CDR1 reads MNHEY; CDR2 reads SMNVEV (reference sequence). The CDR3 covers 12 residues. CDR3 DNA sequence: TGTGCCAGCAGCCTCGACAGGCAGGGGCAGTACTTC. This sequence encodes CASSLDRQGQYF.

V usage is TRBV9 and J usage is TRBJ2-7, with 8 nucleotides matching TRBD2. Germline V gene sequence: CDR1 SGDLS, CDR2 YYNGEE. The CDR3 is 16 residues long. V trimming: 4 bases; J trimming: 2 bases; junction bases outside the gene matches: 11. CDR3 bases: TGTGCCAGCAGCAGCCGGGGGGGACAACCGCCCTACGAGCAGTACTTC. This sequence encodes CASSSRGGQPPYEQYF.

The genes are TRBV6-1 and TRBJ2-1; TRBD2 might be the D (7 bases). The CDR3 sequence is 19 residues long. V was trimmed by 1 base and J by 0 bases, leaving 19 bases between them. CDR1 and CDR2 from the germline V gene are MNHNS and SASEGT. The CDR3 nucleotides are TGTGCCAGCAGTGAAGGGGTCGGGGGGACACTTATCTCCTACAATGAGCAGTTCTTC. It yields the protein CASSEGVGGTLISYNEQFF.

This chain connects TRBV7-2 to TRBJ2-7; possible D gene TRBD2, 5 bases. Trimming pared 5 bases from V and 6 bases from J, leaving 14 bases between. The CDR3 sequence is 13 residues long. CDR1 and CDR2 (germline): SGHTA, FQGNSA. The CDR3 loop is CASSAHLGSEQYF. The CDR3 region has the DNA TGTGCCAGCAGCGCCCATCTAGGGAGCGAGCAGTACTTC. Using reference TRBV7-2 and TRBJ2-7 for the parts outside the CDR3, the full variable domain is GAGVSQSPSNKVTEKGKDVELRCDPISGHTALYWYRQSLGQGLEFLIYFQGNSAPDKSGLPSDRFSAERTGGSVSTLTIQRTQQEDSAVYLCASSAHLGSEQYFGPGTRLTVT.

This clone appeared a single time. CDR3: CASSATGAAGADTQYF. CDR3 coding DNA: TGTGCCAGCTCAGCAACCGGAGCCGCCGGCGCAGATACGCAGTATTTT. The chain has TRBV18 and TRBJ2-3, with D uncertain. The CDR3 consists of 16 residues. In germline, CDR1 is KGHSH, CDR2 LQKENI. Trimming shortened V by 5 bases and J by 4 bases, and 19 bases separated the two germline ends.

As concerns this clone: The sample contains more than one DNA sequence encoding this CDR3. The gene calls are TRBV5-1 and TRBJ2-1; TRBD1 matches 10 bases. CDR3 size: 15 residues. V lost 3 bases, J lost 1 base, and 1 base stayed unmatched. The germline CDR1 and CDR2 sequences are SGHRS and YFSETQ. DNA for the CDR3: TGCGCCAGCAGCTCGGGACAGGGGTCCTACAATGAGCAGTTCTTC. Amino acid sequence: CASSSGQGSYNEQFF.

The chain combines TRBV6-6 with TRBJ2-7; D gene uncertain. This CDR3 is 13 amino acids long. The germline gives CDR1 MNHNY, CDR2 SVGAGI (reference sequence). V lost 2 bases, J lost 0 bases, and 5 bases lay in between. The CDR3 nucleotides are TGTGCCAGCAGTTACACCAACTCCTACGAGCAGTACTTC. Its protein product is CASSYTNSYEQYF.

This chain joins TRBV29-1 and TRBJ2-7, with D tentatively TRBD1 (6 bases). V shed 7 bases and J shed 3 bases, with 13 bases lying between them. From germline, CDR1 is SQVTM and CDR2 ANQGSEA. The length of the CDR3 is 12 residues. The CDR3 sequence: CSAYGQLYEQYF. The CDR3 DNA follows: TGCAGCGCCTACGGACAGCTCTACGAGCAGTACTTC.

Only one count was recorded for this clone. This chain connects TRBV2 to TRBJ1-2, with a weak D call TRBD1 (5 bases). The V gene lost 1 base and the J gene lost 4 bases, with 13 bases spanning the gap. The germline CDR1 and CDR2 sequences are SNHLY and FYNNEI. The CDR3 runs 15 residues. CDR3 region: CASSEEGPLIYGYTF. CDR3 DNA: TGTGCCAGCAGTGAAGAGGGGCCGCTTATCTATGGCTACACCTTC.

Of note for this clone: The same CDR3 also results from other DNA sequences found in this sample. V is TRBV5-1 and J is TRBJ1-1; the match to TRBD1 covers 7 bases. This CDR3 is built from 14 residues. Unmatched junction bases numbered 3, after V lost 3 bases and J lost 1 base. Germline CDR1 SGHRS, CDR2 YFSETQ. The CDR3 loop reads CASSSGTANTEAFF. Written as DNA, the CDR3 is TGCGCCAGCAGCTCCGGGACAGCGAACACTGAAGCTTTCTTT.

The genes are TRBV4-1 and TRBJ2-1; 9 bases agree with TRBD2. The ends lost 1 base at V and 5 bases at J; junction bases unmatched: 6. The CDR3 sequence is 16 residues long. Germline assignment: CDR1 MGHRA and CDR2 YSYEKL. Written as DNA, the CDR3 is TGCGCCAGCAGCCAAGGGGGGACTAGCACTCACAATGAGCAGTTCTTC. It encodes CASSQGGTSTHNEQFF.

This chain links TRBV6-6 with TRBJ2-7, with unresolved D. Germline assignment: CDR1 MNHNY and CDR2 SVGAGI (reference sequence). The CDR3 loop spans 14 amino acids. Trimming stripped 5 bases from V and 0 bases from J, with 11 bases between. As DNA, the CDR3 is TGTGCCAGCAGTCCCTCAAGTCGCTCCTACGAGCAGTACTTC. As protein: CASSPSSRSYEQYF.

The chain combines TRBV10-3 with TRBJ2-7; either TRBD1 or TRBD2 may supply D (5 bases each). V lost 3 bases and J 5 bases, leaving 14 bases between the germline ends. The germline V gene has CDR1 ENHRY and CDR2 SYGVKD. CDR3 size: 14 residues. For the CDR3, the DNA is TGTGCCATCAGTGACCCAAAGGGGACCCACGAGCAGTACTTC. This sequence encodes CAISDPKGTHEQYF.

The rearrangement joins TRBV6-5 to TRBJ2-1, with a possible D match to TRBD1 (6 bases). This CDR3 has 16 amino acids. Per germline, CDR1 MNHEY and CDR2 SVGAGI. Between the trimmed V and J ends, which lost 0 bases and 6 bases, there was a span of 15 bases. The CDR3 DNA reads TGTGCCAGCAGTTACTCCGCGCCAGGGGTAGGCAATGAGCAGTTCTTC. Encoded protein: CASSYSAPGVGNEQFF.